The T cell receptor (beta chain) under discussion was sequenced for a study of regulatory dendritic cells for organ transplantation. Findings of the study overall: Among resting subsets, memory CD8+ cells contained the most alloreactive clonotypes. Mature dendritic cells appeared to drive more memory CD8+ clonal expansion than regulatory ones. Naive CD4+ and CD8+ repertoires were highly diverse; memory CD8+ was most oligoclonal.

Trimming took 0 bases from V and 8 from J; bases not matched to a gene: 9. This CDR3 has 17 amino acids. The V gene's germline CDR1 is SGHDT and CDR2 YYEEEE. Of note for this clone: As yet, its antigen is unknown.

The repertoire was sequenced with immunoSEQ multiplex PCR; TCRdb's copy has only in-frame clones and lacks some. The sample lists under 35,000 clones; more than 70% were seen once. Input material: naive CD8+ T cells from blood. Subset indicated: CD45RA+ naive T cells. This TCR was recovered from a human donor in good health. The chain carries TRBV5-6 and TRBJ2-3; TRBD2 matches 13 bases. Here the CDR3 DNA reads TGTGCCAGCAGCTTGGGTCGGACTAGCGGGGGAATAGGTACGCAGTATTTT. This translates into CASSLGRTSGGIGTQYF.